Following are 27 T cell receptor beta chains from one sample sequenced in a study of cytomegalovirus exposure and HLA in healthy donors. PCR was performed using 60 Vbeta and 13 Jbeta primers. The repertoire was sequenced with immunoSEQ multiplex PCR; TCRdb's copy has only in-frame clones and lacks some. The data hold about 95,000 clones, with approximately 77% observed a single time. Sequenced input: PBMCs. These receptor sequences come from a woman aged 40 to 50 in good health and CMV-seronegative.

This clone was counted a few times. CDR3 nucleotides: TGTGCCAGCAGCTTCCTGTCCGGGACATCCTCTGAAACTGAAGCTTTCTTT. Amino acid sequence: CASSFLSGTSSETEAFF. The gene calls are TRBV5-6 and TRBJ1-1, with D perhaps TRBD1 (6 bases). V dropped 2 bases and J dropped 5 bases, with 22 bases sitting between them. Per germline, CDR1 SGHDT and CDR2 YYEEEE. The CDR3 sequence is 17 residues long.

J is TRBJ2-3 and V is TRBV5-1; 8 bases line up with TRBD1. The CDR3 has 13 amino acids. V shed 4 bases, J shed 7 bases, and the junction held 5 bases outside the gene matches. Germline lookup yields CDR1 SGHRS and CDR2 YFSETQ. Here the CDR3 DNA reads TGCGCCAGCAGCCCAGGGGGCGAAAATACGCAGTATTTT. The encoded protein is CASSPGGENTQYF.

This clone was observed a single time. The J gene is TRBJ1-2, the V gene TRBV2, with D possibly matching TRBD1 (6 bases). CDR1 and CDR2 (germline): SNHLY, FYNNEI. The CDR3 loop spans 15 amino acids. V was cut by 6 bases and J by 3 bases, with 17 bases left in between. CDR3 bases: TGTGCCAGCAGGGGAGGGGACACCTTATACTATGGCTACACCTTC. It encodes CASRGGDTLYYGYTF.

This clone was observed a single time. The rearrangement links TRBV19 to TRBJ2-5; D is undetermined. Trimming pared 6 bases from V and 2 bases from J, leaving 13 bases between. The CDR3 totals 14 residues. The germline CDR1 and CDR2 sequences are LNHDA and SQIVND (reference sequence). CDR3 bases: TGTGCCAGTAGGCGGAGTACCCTACAAGAGACCCAGTACTTC. This sequence encodes CASRRSTLQETQYF.

The chain uses TRBV6-6 and TRBJ1-5; D perhaps matches TRBD1 (6 bases). The CDR3 has 16 residues. Trimming took 5 bases from V and 1 from J, leaving 15 bases between them. Germline loops: CDR1 MNHNY, CDR2 SVGAGI (reference sequence). The CDR3 coding sequence is TGTGCCAGCAGTCAACTACAGGGAGTGAGCAATCAGCCCCAGCATTTT. It encodes CASSQLQGVSNQPQHF.

V gene TRBV28 combines with J gene TRBJ2-7; maybe TRBD2 (5 bases). The CDR3 is made up of 14 amino acids. The V gene's germline CDR1 is MDHEN and CDR2 SYDVKM. Deletions cut 1 base from V and 0 bases from J, with 7 bases between. DNA for the CDR3: TGTGCCAGCAGTTTATTCACTAGCTCCTACGAGCAGTACTTC. Protein product: CASSLFTSSYEQYF.

This clone is medium-sized. The chain links TRBV4-1 to TRBJ1-1; D unclear. Germline loops: CDR1 MGHRA, CDR2 YSYEKL. This CDR3 region has 16 residues. The V end was cut by 0 bases, the J end by 3 bases, with 14 bases between. The CDR3, as DNA: TGCGCCAGCAGCCAAGATCTTGGTCGATTAGACACTGAAGCTTTCTTT. This encodes CASSQDLGRLDTEAFF.

The V and J genes are TRBV6-5 and TRBJ2-7; D is possibly TRBD1 (6 bases). Germline V gene sequence: CDR1 MNHEY, CDR2 SVGAGI. The CDR3 consists of 15 residues. With 2 bases removed from V and 6 bases from J, the gap between germline ends came to 17 bases. The DNA for the CDR3 is TGTGCCAGCAGTTACGATCGTTACAGGGCTAGCGAGCAGTACTTC. It translates to CASSYDRYRASEQYF.

The chain employs TRBV5-5 and TRBJ2-5; TRBD2 might be the D (6 bases). V gave up 0 bases and J gave up 5 bases, with 8 bases separating them. This CDR3 contains 13 residues. The germline gives CDR1 SGHKS, CDR2 YYEKEE (reference sequence). The CDR3 protein is CASSLGGGETQYF. The CDR3, as DNA: TGTGCCAGCAGCTTGGGAGGAGGGGAGACCCAGTACTTC.

The rearrangement uses TRBV7-7 and TRBJ2-1; TRBD2 matches at 13 bases. CDR1 and CDR2 (germline): SSHAT, FNYEAQ (reference sequence). With V trimmed by 5 bases and J by 10 bases, 14 bases remained unmatched. The CDR3 sequence is 17 residues long. The CDR3 loop reads CASSPNEGLAGPREQFF. The CDR3 coding sequence is TGTGCCAGCAGCCCAAATGAGGGACTAGCGGGGCCTCGAGAGCAGTTCTTC.

The chain is built from TRBV10-3 and TRBJ1-2, with 7 bases lining up with TRBD1. The CDR3 loop spans 13 amino acids. J gave up 8 bases and V 2 bases, and 5 bases lay outside the gene matches. Germline V gives CDR1 ENHRY, CDR2 SYGVKD. CDR3 sequence: CAISEERGQGYTF. The DNA of the CDR3 is TGTGCCATCAGTGAGGAAAGGGGACAGGGCTACACCTTC.

The chain links TRBV6-4 to TRBJ1-4; D might be TRBD1 (5 bases). The CDR3 covers 15 residues. V dropped 6 bases and J dropped 8 bases, with 19 bases sitting between them. Looked up from germline, CDR1 is MRHNA and CDR2 is SNTAGT. The CDR3 sequence: CASRSFGAGGEKLFF. CDR3 coding DNA: TGTGCCAGCAGGTCGTTTGGGGCCGGAGGGGAAAAACTGTTTTTT.

This clone showed up just a few times. The chain combines TRBV5-8 with TRBJ2-3, with D tentatively TRBD2 (7 bases). V shed 4 bases and J shed 2 bases, with 11 bases lying between them. This CDR3 region has 14 residues. Germline V gene data show CDR1 as SGHTS and CDR2 as YDEGEE. The CDR3 sequence: CASSPGGITDTQYF. Written as DNA, the CDR3 is TGTGCCAGCAGCCCGGGGGGCATCACAGATACGCAGTATTTT.

V gene TRBV4-2 combines with J gene TRBJ1-4; maybe TRBD1 (6 bases). The CDR3 spans 15 residues. Trimming removed 4 bases from V and 3 bases from J, with 12 bases in between. Germline V gene sequence: CDR1 LGHNA, CDR2 YNFKEQ. CDR3 nucleotide sequence: TGTGCCAGCAGCCCTAGACAGGACCCTAATGAAAAACTGTTTTTT. Its protein product is CASSPRQDPNEKLFF.

The V and J genes are TRBV11-2 and TRBJ1-6; D is ambiguous. The CDR3 has 15 amino acids. V was trimmed by 5 bases and J by 3 bases, leaving 11 bases between them. Germline-derived CDR1 and CDR2 are SGHAT and FQNNGV. The CDR3 bases are TGTGCCAGCAGCACCAACCCTAGCTATAATTCACCCCTCCACTTT. Translating it yields CASSTNPSYNSPLHF.

This clone was picked up one time. This chain uses TRBV9 with TRBJ1-1; TRBD1 matches 7 bases. V was clipped by 3 bases and J by 0 bases; unmatched bases: 5. Per the germline V gene, CDR1 is SGDLS and CDR2 is YYNGEE. The CDR3 has 15 residues. The CDR3 reads CASSETGNLNTEAFF. CDR3 nucleotide sequence: TGTGCCAGCAGCGAGACAGGGAATTTGAACACTGAAGCTTTCTTT.

Comments on this clone: This specimen includes other DNA sequences encoding the same CDR3. In DNA form, the CDR3 reads TGTGCCAGCAGCTCCGCCGTGACAGTCCGGTCTTATGGCTACACCTTC. Translated: CASSSAVTVRSYGYTF. V is TRBV7-9 and J is TRBJ1-2, with D tentatively TRBD1 (5 bases). The CDR3 extends over 16 amino acids. The V gene's germline CDR1 is SEHNR and CDR2 FQNEAQ (reference sequence). Trimming left V 4 bases short and J 5 bases short, with 20 bases between.

V gene TRBV6-5 combines with J gene TRBJ1-2, with 8 bases matching TRBD1. The V segment lost 6 bases and the J segment 4 bases; nucleotides outside the gene matches: 10. CDR3 length equals 15 residues. CDR1 is MNHEY, CDR2 SVGAGI, per germline. DNA for the CDR3: TGTGCCAGCAGCCGCCGCGAGACAGGGGTCTATGGCTACACCTTC. Its protein is CASSRRETGVYGYTF.

This CDR3 is CASSLGVRQGVTEAFF. The CDR3 DNA reads as TGTGCCAGCAGCTTAGGGGTTCGACAGGGAGTCACTGAAGCTTTCTTT. The chain employs TRBV7-2 and TRBJ1-1, with 7 bases matching TRBD1. The trim removed 1 base at V and 4 bases at J, leaving 9 bases unmatched. The CDR3 length is 16 residues. Germline loops: CDR1 SGHTA, CDR2 FQGNSA.

This sequence joins TRBV7-2 and TRBJ2-1; a weak D match, TRBD1 (6 bases). This CDR3 is 14 amino acids long. Trimming took 5 bases from V and 7 from J, leaving 15 bases between them. In germline, CDR1 is SGHTA, CDR2 FQGNSA. CDR3 DNA sequence: TGTGCCAGCAGCGTCGCAGGGGTCTGGAATGAGCAGTTCTTC. This encodes CASSVAGVWNEQFF.

The chain uses TRBV2 and TRBJ1-5; maybe TRBD1 (6 bases). Germline V gene data show CDR1 as SNHLY and CDR2 as FYNNEI. The V and J ends lost 6 bases and 7 bases respectively, with 13 bases between them. The CDR3 is made up of 13 amino acids. The CDR3 here is CASSRQAGQPQHF. For the CDR3, the DNA is TGTGCCAGCAGCAGACAGGCTGGACAGCCCCAGCATTTT.

This clone was recorded once. CDR3 DNA: TGCGCCAGCAGCCAAGGACAGGGCGAGGGAGGCTACACCTTC. Translating it yields CASSQGQGEGGYTF. The rearrangement links TRBV4-1 to TRBJ1-2; the match to TRBD1 covers 7 bases. The CDR3 has 14 amino acids. The J segment lost 8 bases and the V segment lost 1 base, leaving 7 bases of the junction unmatched. Germline values: CDR1 MGHRA, CDR2 YSYEKL.

The chain uses TRBV2 and TRBJ1-6; D is possibly TRBD1 (6 bases). The CDR3 runs 14 residues. Germline values: CDR1 SNHLY, CDR2 FYNNEI. The V and J ends lost 6 bases and 6 bases respectively, with 12 bases between them. CDR3 residues: CASSAQGINSPLHF. CDR3 sequence (DNA): TGTGCCAGCAGCGCACAGGGTATTAATTCACCCCTCCACTTT.

The genes are TRBV27 and TRBJ2-2; unclear D gene. V lost 5 bases, J lost 7 bases, and 17 bases lay in between. Germline V lookup: CDR1 MNHEY, CDR2 SMNVEV (reference sequence). The CDR3 covers 15 residues. The CDR3 nucleotides are TGTGCCAGCAGTATGAGTTCGGAGCCAAACGGGGAGCTGTTTTTT. Protein sequence: CASSMSSEPNGELFF.

V usage is TRBV2 and J usage is TRBJ2-3; the D gene is possibly TRBD2 (5 bases). The CDR3 is 13 residues long. Trimming took 7 bases from V and 0 from J, leaving 8 bases between them. CDR1 is SNHLY, CDR2 FYNNEI, per germline. CDR3 sequence: CASTEGSTDTQYF. CDR3 DNA sequence: TGTGCCAGCACCGAGGGAAGCACAGATACGCAGTATTTT.

In its sample, this clone was seen once. This sequence joins TRBV15 and TRBJ1-6; D perhaps matches TRBD1 (5 bases). Germline V gene data show CDR1 as LNHNV and CDR2 as YYDKDF (reference sequence). The CDR3 is made up of 15 amino acids. Trimming removed 6 bases from V and 6 bases from J, with 15 bases in between. The CDR3 loop is CATSGGVTGNSPLHF. For the CDR3, the DNA is TGTGCCACCAGTGGAGGGGTAACGGGTAATTCACCCCTCCACTTT.

The chain links TRBV5-1 to TRBJ1-1, with D possibly being TRBD1 (5 bases). The germline V gene has CDR1 SGHRS and CDR2 YFSETQ. This CDR3 comprises 16 residues. Trimming removed 3 bases at V and 3 bases at J, with 18 bases between. CDR3 DNA: TGCGCCAGCAGCTCCCACCCGGGGGAGGGGTACACTGAAGCTTTCTTT. Its protein product is CASSSHPGEGYTEAFF.